The 4 T cell receptor beta chains below were found in one sample sequenced in a study of PD-1 blockade in classical Hodgkin lymphoma (dated by TCRdb to the early 2020s). Library creation used the immunoSEQ multiplex PCR assay. What TCRdb holds here is the immuneACCESS table cut down to in-frame rearrangements. Part of the clones is not present; checked against another copy, under half of the missing clones reflect an unresolved V gene, and the others are unexplained. Across this sample there are 20,000 to 30,000 clones, with roughly 80% seen only once. The ten largest clonotypes hold about 8% of the sample. The time point label here, explained by the study, means: cycle 2 day 1 (C2D1) of nivolumab. Every trial patient had relapsed following autologous stem cell transplantation, and prior brentuximab vedotin exposure was what differed among cohorts A, B and C. The sequences come from peripheral blood mononuclear cells (PBMCs), collected before the second cycle of nivolumab. These receptors all stem from a human donor with classical Hodgkin lymphoma.

The table lists this clone with a few counts. The V and J genes are TRBV5-4 and TRBJ2-5; 7 nucleotides line up with TRBD1. The CDR3 is 13 amino acids. Unmatched junction bases numbered 7, after V lost 2 bases and J lost 9 bases. The germline gives CDR1 SGHNT, CDR2 YYREEE (reference sequence). The CDR3 region is CASSLQGLGAQYF. The CDR3 DNA reads as TGTGCCAGCAGCTTACAGGGGCTAGGGGCCCAGTACTTC.

Turning to this clone: Additional DNA sequences in this sample encode the identical CDR3. The V gene is TRBV11-2, the J gene TRBJ2-7; TRBD1 agrees at 12 bases. Losses at the gene ends were 3 bases for V and 7 bases for J; bases not matched to a gene: 4. This CDR3 region has 14 residues. The germline V gene encodes CDR1 SGHAT and CDR2 FQNNGV. The CDR3 DNA follows: TGTGCCAGCAGCTTGGGACAGGGGGCGGGGGAGCAGTACTTC. This translates into CASSLGQGAGEQYF.

The gene calls are TRBV9 and TRBJ2-3; the match to TRBD2 covers 8 bases. With V trimmed by 3 bases and J by 2 bases, 8 bases remained unmatched. The V gene's germline CDR1 is SGDLS and CDR2 YYNGEE. CDR3 length equals 16 residues. CDR3 loop: CASSGPAGVATDTQYF. The CDR3 bases are TGTGCCAGCAGCGGACCAGCGGGGGTTGCCACAGATACGCAGTATTTT.

This rearrangement joins TRBV9 to TRBJ1-3, with TRBD1 identical over 10 bases. Germline CDR1 is SGDLS and CDR2 is YYNGEE. V lost 0 bases, J lost 4 bases, and 1 base stayed unmatched. The CDR3 loop spans 15 amino acids. CDR3 DNA: TGTGCCAGCAGCGTAGGGACAGGGGGAGGAAACACCATATATTTT. Its translation is CASSVGTGGGNTIYF.